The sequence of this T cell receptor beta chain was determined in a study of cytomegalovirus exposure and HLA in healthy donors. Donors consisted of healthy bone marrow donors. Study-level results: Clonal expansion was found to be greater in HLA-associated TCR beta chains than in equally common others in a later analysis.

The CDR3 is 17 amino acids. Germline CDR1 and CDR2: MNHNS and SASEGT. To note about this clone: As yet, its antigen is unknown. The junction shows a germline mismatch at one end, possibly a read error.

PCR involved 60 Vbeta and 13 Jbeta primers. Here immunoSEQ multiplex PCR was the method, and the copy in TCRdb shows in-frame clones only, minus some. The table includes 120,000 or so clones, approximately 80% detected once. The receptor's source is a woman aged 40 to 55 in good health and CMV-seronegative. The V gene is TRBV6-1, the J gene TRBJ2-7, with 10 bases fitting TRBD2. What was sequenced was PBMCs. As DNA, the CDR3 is TGTGCCAGCAGGGAAGGGTTGACTAGCGGGTTACCCTACGAGCAGTACTTC. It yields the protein CASREGLTSGLPYEQYF.